The clone carrying this T cell receptor beta chain was counted many times. Its antigen is not identified. A read error may produce the germline difference seen at one junction end. Reasons for excluding patients were uncontrolled infection, other autoimmune disease, pregnancy or lactation. Diagnostic decisions used clinical symptoms, serum thyroxine and TRAb, thyroid ultrasound and orbital computed tomography. The CDR3 spans 12 residues. The germline gives CDR1 MNHNS, CDR2 SASEGT. RNA transcripts were the template for amplifying TCR beta CDR3 regions. HTBI primers drove first-round RT-PCR of the TCR CDR3. TCRdb used MiXCR to reprocess the multiplex PCR reads, holding one entry per CDR3 protein. The data show fewer than 700,000 distinct CDR3 sequences, under 20% seen once. This sample is drawn from a study of T cells in Graves' hyperthyroidism and ophthalmopathy. General observations from the study: The model anticipated ophthalmopathy a median approximately 6.6 months pre-onset. Most thyroid-expanded clonotypes above 0.001 were also found in blood.

V and J are TRBV6-1 and TRBJ2-5; no definite D call. Sequencing input: blood. This clonotype was sampled from a woman under 30 with Graves' ophthalmopathy. CDR3 loop: CASSRPQEPQYF. The CDR3 DNA reads as TGTGCCAGCAGTCGTCCCCAAGAGCCCCAGTACTTC.